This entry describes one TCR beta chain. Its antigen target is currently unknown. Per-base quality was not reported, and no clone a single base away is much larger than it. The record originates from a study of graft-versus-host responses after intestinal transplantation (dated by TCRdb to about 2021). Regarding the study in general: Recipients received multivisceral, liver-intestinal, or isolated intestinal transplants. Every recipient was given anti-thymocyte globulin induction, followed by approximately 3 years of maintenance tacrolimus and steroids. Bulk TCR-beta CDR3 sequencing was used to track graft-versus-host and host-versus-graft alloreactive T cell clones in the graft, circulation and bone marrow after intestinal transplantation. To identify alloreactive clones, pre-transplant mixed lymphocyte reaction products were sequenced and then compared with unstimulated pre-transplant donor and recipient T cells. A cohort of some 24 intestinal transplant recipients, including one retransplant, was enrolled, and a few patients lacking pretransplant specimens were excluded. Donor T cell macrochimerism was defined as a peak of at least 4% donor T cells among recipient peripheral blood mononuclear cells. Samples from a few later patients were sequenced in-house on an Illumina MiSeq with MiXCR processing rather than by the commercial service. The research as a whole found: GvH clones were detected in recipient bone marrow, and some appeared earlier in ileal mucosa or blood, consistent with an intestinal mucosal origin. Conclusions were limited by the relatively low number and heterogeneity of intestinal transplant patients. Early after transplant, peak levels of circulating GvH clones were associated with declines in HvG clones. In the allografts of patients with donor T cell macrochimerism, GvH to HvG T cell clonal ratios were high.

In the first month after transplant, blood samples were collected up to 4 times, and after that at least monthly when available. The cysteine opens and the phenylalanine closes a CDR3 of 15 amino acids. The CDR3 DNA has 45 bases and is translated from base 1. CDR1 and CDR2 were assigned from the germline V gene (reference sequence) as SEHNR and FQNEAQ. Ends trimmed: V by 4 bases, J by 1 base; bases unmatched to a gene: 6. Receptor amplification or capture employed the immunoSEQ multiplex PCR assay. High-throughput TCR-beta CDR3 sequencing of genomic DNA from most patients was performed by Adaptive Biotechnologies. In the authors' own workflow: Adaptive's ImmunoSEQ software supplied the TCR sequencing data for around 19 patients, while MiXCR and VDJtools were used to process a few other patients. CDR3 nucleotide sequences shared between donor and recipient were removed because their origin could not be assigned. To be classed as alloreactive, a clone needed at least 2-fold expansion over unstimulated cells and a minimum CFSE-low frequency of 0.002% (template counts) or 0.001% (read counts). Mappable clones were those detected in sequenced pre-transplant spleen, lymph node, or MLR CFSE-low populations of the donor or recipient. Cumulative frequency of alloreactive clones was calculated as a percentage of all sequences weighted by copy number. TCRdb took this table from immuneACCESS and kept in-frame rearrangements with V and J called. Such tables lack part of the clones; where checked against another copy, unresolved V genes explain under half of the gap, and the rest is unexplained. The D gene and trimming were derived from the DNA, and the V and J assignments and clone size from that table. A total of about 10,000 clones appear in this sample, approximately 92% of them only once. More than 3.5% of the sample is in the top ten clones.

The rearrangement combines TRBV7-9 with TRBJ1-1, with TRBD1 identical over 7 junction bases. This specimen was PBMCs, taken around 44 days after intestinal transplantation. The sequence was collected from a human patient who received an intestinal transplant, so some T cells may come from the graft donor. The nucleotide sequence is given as TGTGCCAGCAGCTCGCCGGGACAGCCGAACACTGAAGCTTTCTTT. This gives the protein CASSSPGQPNTEAFF.